The 29 T cell receptor beta chains below were found in one sample sequenced in a study of beta chain features in type 1 diabetes. Study findings and constraints: Shorter TCRB CDR3s, moderately but significantly so, were found in Type 1 diabetes patients in all four CD4+ subsets.

Sequenced material consisted of expressed TCRB transcripts (all of the isolated RNA was reverse transcribed). Method: immunoSEQ multiplex PCR; TCRdb's copy keeps in-frame clones and lacks some. This sample has about 160,000 clones, with around 9.7% found just once. Their specific antigens are unknown. The sequenced material came from central memory CD4+ T cells from blood. Receptor source: a woman in her twenties or thirties with type 1 diabetes.

This chain joins TRBV7-3 and TRBJ2-3; 10 bases agree with TRBD1. The germline CDR1 and CDR2 sequences are SGHTA and FQGTGA. V lost 1 base and J lost 1; bases outside the gene matches: 5. The CDR3 is 17 amino acids. The CDR3 bases are TGTGCCAGCAGCTTAAAGGGACAGGGGATAGGCACAGATACGCAGTATTTT. Its translation is CASSLKGQGIGTDTQYF.

CDR3 nucleotides: TGTGCCAGTACTCAACACATGAACACTGAAGCTTTCTTT. As protein: CASTQHMNTEAFF. The chain uses TRBV19 and TRBJ1-1; D remains ambiguous. Trimming cost V 7 bases and J 0 bases, with 9 bases left between them. Germline-derived CDR1 and CDR2 are LNHDA and SQIVND (reference sequence). This CDR3 spans 13 amino acids.

The chain uses TRBV7-9 and TRBJ2-7; a weak D match, TRBD2 (6 bases). Trimming pared 5 bases from V and 2 bases from J, leaving 10 bases between. Germline V gene lookup returns CDR1 SEHNR and CDR2 FQNEAQ (reference sequence). This CDR3 has 13 residues. The CDR3 DNA is TGTGCCAGCAGCCCGGCGGGACCCTACGAGCAGTACTTC. Protein: CASSPAGPYEQYF.

There are a few counts of this clone. The chain combines TRBV5-6 with TRBJ2-7; TRBD2 is a possible D gene (6 bases). With 0 bases removed from V and 4 bases from J, the gap between germline ends came to 11 bases. This CDR3 is 14 amino acids long. Germline values: CDR1 SGHDT, CDR2 YYEEEE. The CDR3 spells CASSLVGSGYEQYF. The DNA of the CDR3 is TGTGCCAGCAGCTTGGTCGGGAGTGGGTACGAGCAGTACTTC.

In this sample, this clone turned up a few times. This sequence joins TRBV2 and TRBJ2-2; D unclear. Germline lookup yields CDR1 SNHLY and CDR2 FYNNEI. The germline V and J ends were trimmed by 4 bases and 1 base, with 10 bases remaining between them. The CDR3 runs to 15 residues. CDR3 sequence reads: CASSVQSGNTGELFF. CDR3 DNA: TGTGCCAGCAGTGTTCAGTCGGGGAACACCGGGGAGCTGTTTTTT.

A few counts support this clone. CDR3 sequence: CASTYRGYGYTF. CDR3 DNA: TGTGCCAGCACCTACAGAGGGTATGGCTACACCTTC. The J gene is TRBJ1-2, the V gene TRBV28; no firm D call. This CDR3 comprises 12 residues. The germline CDR1 and CDR2 sequences are MDHEN and SYDVKM. Trimming took 7 bases from V and 5 from J, leaving 11 bases between them.

The genes are TRBV5-1 and TRBJ2-7; TRBD2 matches 8 bases. V trimming: 4 bases; J trimming: 1 base; junction bases outside the gene matches: 4. The CDR3 is 14 amino acids. Per germline, CDR1 SGHRS and CDR2 YFSETQ. The CDR3 bases are TGCGCCAGCAGCCGGGAGGGCCAGTCCTACGAGCAGTACTTC. This sequence encodes CASSREGQSYEQYF.

The chain has TRBV5-1 and TRBJ2-7; 8 bases agree with TRBD2. The trim removed 3 bases at V and 2 bases at J, leaving 10 bases unmatched. Germline values: CDR1 SGHRS, CDR2 YFSETQ. The CDR3 contains 16 residues. CDR3 amino acids: CASSYGSGKTTYEQYF. As DNA, the CDR3 is TGCGCCAGCAGCTACGGTAGCGGGAAAACAACCTACGAGCAGTACTTC.

This clone was seen only a few times. J is TRBJ1-4 and V is TRBV6-5, with a possible D match to TRBD1 (6 bases). The germline V gene encodes CDR1 MNHEY and CDR2 SVGAGI. The CDR3 contains 14 residues. V gave up 5 bases and J gave up 7 bases, with 14 bases separating them. CDR3 sequence: CASSQQGVAEKLFF. CDR3 bases: TGTGCCAGCAGTCAACAGGGCGTCGCTGAAAAACTGTTTTTT.

J is TRBJ1-1 and V is TRBV18; no reliable D call. From germline, CDR1 is KGHSH and CDR2 LQKENI. The CDR3 extends over 13 amino acids. V was trimmed by 6 bases and J by 0 bases, leaving 8 bases between them. The CDR3 DNA reads as TGTGCCAGCTCTTTGGGCATGAACACTGAAGCTTTCTTT. This encodes CASSLGMNTEAFF.

The V call is TRBV30, the J call TRBJ2-3; perhaps TRBD1 as D (5 bases). The germline V gene encodes CDR1 GTSNPN and CDR2 SVGIG (reference sequence). Trimming took 5 bases from V and 4 from J, leaving 10 bases between them. The length of the CDR3 is 12 residues. CDR3 loop: CAWGASADTQYF. The CDR3, as DNA: TGTGCCTGGGGGGCGAGCGCAGATACGCAGTATTTT.

Details on this clone: The junction differs from germline at one of its ends, possibly a read error. The chain uses TRBV5-4 and TRBJ1-1, with 7 bases identical to TRBD1. The germline V gene encodes CDR1 SGHNT and CDR2 YYREEE (reference sequence). CDR3 length: 14 residues. CDR3 residues: CASRLGTDNTEAFF. DNA of the CDR3: TGTGCCAGCAGATTGGGGACAGACAACACTGAAGCTTTCTTT.

Only a few counts were recorded for this clone. The J gene is TRBJ2-1, the V gene TRBV19; D is perhaps TRBD1 (6 bases). The CDR3 spans 14 residues. The germline V gene encodes CDR1 LNHDA and CDR2 SQIVND (reference sequence). The germline V and J ends were trimmed by 7 bases and 0 bases, with 10 bases remaining between them. The CDR3 reads CASMKGDSYNEQFF. As DNA, the CDR3 is TGTGCCAGTATGAAGGGGGACTCCTACAATGAGCAGTTCTTC.

Ten or more counts support this clone. The gene calls are TRBV30 and TRBJ1-2; TRBD1 agrees at 8 bases. CDR1 and CDR2 from the germline V gene are GTSNPN and SVGIG (reference sequence). CDR3 length equals 15 residues. Unmatched junction bases numbered 9, after V lost 3 bases and J lost 3 bases. The CDR3 sequence is CAWRTTGTGYYGYTF. Here the CDR3 DNA reads TGTGCCTGGAGAACAACCGGGACAGGCTACTATGGCTACACCTTC.

This clone has only a few counts. The chain uses TRBV5-1 and TRBJ2-1; 9 nucleotides match TRBD1. Trimming removed 4 bases from V and 4 bases from J; junction bases left unmatched: 9. The CDR3 consists of 16 residues. CDR1 is SGHRS and CDR2 is YFSETQ in the germline V gene. The CDR3 DNA is TGCGCCAGCAGCCCCTCCGGACAGGGGACTTACAATGAGCAGTTCTTC. Encoded protein: CASSPSGQGTYNEQFF.

This clone has a handful of counts. The gene calls are TRBV11-2 and TRBJ2-5; weak D call: TRBD1 (5 bases). CDR3 length: 13 residues. Trimming shortened V by 5 bases and J by 2 bases, and 9 bases separated the two germline ends. Per germline, CDR1 SGHAT and CDR2 FQNNGV. CDR3 sequence reads: CASSARQQETQYF. The CDR3 DNA reads as TGTGCCAGCAGCGCTCGACAGCAAGAGACCCAGTACTTC.

About this clone: The sample contains more than one DNA sequence encoding this CDR3. This chain connects TRBV11-2 to TRBJ2-3, with D unresolved. Germline V lookup: CDR1 SGHAT, CDR2 FQNNGV. The length of the CDR3 is 12 residues. Trimming took 5 bases from V and 2 from J, leaving 5 bases between them. CDR3 DNA: TGTGCCAGCAGCCCAAACACAGATACGCAGTATTTT. Amino acids: CASSPNTDTQYF.

A few counts support this clone. The J gene is TRBJ2-1, the V gene TRBV30; 8 nucleotides agree with TRBD2. From germline, CDR1 is GTSNPN and CDR2 SVGIG (reference sequence). The CDR3 sequence is 12 residues long. Trimming took 5 bases from V and 13 from J; bases not matched to a gene: 10. The CDR3, as DNA: TGTGCCTGGTCCCTCGCGGCGGGAGGACAGTTCTTC. This gives the protein CAWSLAAGGQFF.

This clone was observed a few times. The chain uses TRBV18 and TRBJ2-5; 13 bases map to TRBD2. The CDR3 totals 14 residues. The germline V gene encodes CDR1 KGHSH and CDR2 LQKENI. Trimming removed 8 bases from V and 5 bases from J; junction bases left unmatched: 5. The CDR3 DNA is TGTGCCAGCGGACTAGCGGGAGTTGTTGAGACCCAGTACTTC. Translation: CASGLAGVVETQYF.

The chain joins TRBV18 to TRBJ2-1; no firm D call. This CDR3 contains 15 residues. The ends were cut back, 2 bases at V and 0 bases at J, with 8 bases in the middle. Germline V CDR1 and CDR2: KGHSH, LQKENI. Written as DNA, the CDR3 is TGTGCCAGCTCACCAGACTCCCTCTCCTACAATGAGCAGTTCTTC. This sequence encodes CASSPDSLSYNEQFF.

The V call is TRBV25-1, the J call TRBJ2-1; a weak D match, TRBD2 (7 bases). In germline, CDR1 is MGHDK, CDR2 SYGVNS. CDR3 length: 15 amino acids. Between the trimmed V and J ends, which lost 8 bases and 4 bases, there was a span of 18 bases. The CDR3 here is CASGGGRTTYNEQFF. The CDR3 bases are TGTGCCAGCGGGGGCGGGAGAACGACATACAATGAGCAGTTCTTC.

This clone was counted only a few times. The chain is built from TRBV30 and TRBJ1-4, with D unresolved. V lost 1 base, J lost 8 bases, and 5 bases lay in between. The CDR3 contains 11 residues. The germline CDR1 and CDR2 sequences are GTSNPN and SVGIG (reference sequence). CDR3: CAWSAQEKLFF. The DNA for the CDR3 is TGTGCCTGGAGTGCCCAGGAAAAACTGTTTTTT. Variable domain in full (rest from reference TRBV30 and TRBJ1-4): SQTIHQWPATLVQPVGSPLSLECTVEGTSNPNLYWYRQAAGRGLQLLFYSVGIGQISSEVPQNLSASRPQDRQFILSSKKLLLSDSGFYLCAWSAQEKLFFGSGTQLSVL.

The chain recombines TRBV11-2 with TRBJ2-3; 7 bases fit TRBD2. The junction had 0 bases not matched to a gene; V was cut back by 0 bases and J by 9 bases. This CDR3 is built from 12 residues. Per germline, CDR1 SGHAT and CDR2 FQNNGV. CDR3 bases: TGTGCCAGCAGCTTAGAGGGGGGGACGCAGTATTTT. The encoded protein is CASSLEGGTQYF.

The rearrangement joins TRBV5-1 to TRBJ2-4, with D possibly matching TRBD1 (5 bases). CDR3 length equals 14 residues. V was pared by 0 bases and J by 9 bases, with 13 bases between. From germline, CDR1 is SGHRS and CDR2 YFSETQ. The CDR3 nucleotides read TGCGCCAGCAGCTTGGTGGCAGGGTCGGCCATTCAGTACTTC. As protein: CASSLVAGSAIQYF.

J is TRBJ2-7 and V is TRBV6-1, with 7 bases that match TRBD1. This CDR3 spans 14 amino acids. Germline values: CDR1 MNHNS, CDR2 SASEGT. Germline trimming cut 7 bases from V and 5 bases from J; bases unmatched to any gene: 11. Here the CDR3 DNA reads TGTGCCAGCACCCTCCGGGACAGCGTTGACGAGCAGTACTTC. It encodes CASTLRDSVDEQYF.

There are a few counts of this clone. This chain connects TRBV7-9 to TRBJ1-1; D remains ambiguous. Germline-derived CDR1 and CDR2 are SEHNR and FQNEAQ (reference sequence). The CDR3 consists of 14 residues. The V end lost 3 bases, the J end lost 0 bases, and 8 bases lay between the germline ends. DNA of the CDR3: TGTGCCAGCAGCTTCTCATCGGTGAACACTGAAGCTTTCTTT. This translates into CASSFSSVNTEAFF.

V and J are TRBV19 and TRBJ1-2; D is perhaps TRBD1 (5 bases). The CDR3 is 15 amino acids. Between the trimmed V and J ends, which lost 6 bases and 3 bases, there was a span of 17 bases. From germline, CDR1 is LNHDA and CDR2 SQIVND (reference sequence). The CDR3 loop is CASRPAGGTDYGYTF. The CDR3 DNA is TGTGCCAGTAGGCCCGCCGGCGGGACGGACTATGGCTACACCTTC.

The chain uses TRBV6-6 and TRBJ2-7; 10 bases line up with TRBD2. CDR3 length: 16 amino acids. Germline CDR1 is MNHNY and CDR2 is SVGAGI (reference sequence). Trimming cost V 6 bases and J 4 bases; bases outside gene matches: 12. The CDR3 nucleotides are TGTGCCAGCAGCAAAGAGTCTAGCGGGAGAGGGTACGAGCAGTACTTC. Translated, it gives CASSKESSGRGYEQYF.

This clone has a handful of counts. This chain connects TRBV18 to TRBJ2-7; 8 bases are shared with TRBD1. The CDR3 extends over 14 amino acids. Germline V CDR1 and CDR2: KGHSH, LQKENI. Trimming took 1 base from V and 5 from J; bases not matched to a gene: 4. CDR3 in DNA: TGTGCCAGCTCACCACGGACAGGGACTCACGAGCAGTACTTC. It is translated as CASSPRTGTHEQYF.